These 17 T cell receptor beta chains were sequenced from one sample in a study of spatial heterogeneity in lung cancer (dated by TCRdb to between 2018 and 2020). What this sample's time point label stands for: sample taken at primary tumor resection. TCR sequencing used whole RNA extracted from tumor and nontumor lung tissue, or from cryopreserved PBMC samples, without cell sorting. The library was obtained by 5' RACE. The run used a NextSeq 500. TCRdb handled the public reads itself, with Q25 trimming in fastp and clone calling in MiXCR, and kept productive beta chains. Every CDR3 protein is listed once, alongside the most common genes and DNA of its rows. Across this sample there are about 12,000 distinct CDR3 sequences, with less than 15% seen only once. More than 30% of the sample is held by the ten biggest clonotypes. This material consisted of PBMCs, taken at surgery. These receptors were collected from a male donor with early-stage non-small cell lung cancer.

This clonotype was detected only a few times. The chain couples TRBV7-9 to TRBJ1-1, with a weak D call TRBD1 (6 bases). This CDR3 is 15 amino acids long. Germline V gene sequence: CDR1 SEHNR, CDR2 FQNEAQ (reference sequence). V dropped 5 bases and J dropped 3 bases, with 16 bases sitting between them. CDR3 DNA sequence: TGTGCCAGCAGCGCAGGACAGATTTATGACACTGAAGCTTTCTTT. This codes for CASSAGQIYDTEAFF.

This clonotype was recorded a few times. The gene calls are TRBV28 and TRBJ2-1; no clear D. The CDR3 is 14 residues long. Germline V lookup: CDR1 MDHEN, CDR2 SYDVKM. Trimming removed 5 bases from V and 0 bases from J, with 8 bases in between. The CDR3 DNA reads as TGTGCCAGCAGTCCCGTAAGCTCCTACAATGAGCAGTTCTTC. It yields the protein CASSPVSSYNEQFF. Variable domain in full (rest from reference TRBV28 and TRBJ2-1): DVKVTQSSRYLVKRTGEKVFLECVQDMDHENMFWYRQDPGLGLRLIYFSYDVKMKEKGDIPEGYSVSREKKERFSLILESASTNQTSMYLCASSPVSSYNEQFFGPGTRLTVL.

This clonotype was counted between two and nine times. V gene TRBV6-2 or TRBV6-3 combines with J gene TRBJ1-4, with D hard to call. The V and J ends lost 6 bases and 10 bases respectively, with 15 bases between them. This CDR3 is built from 13 residues. Germline V gene lookup returns CDR1 MNHEY and CDR2 SVGEGT. CDR3 in DNA: TGTGCCAGCAGGACCGGGTCTTCTGGAAAACTGTTTTTT. Translation: CASRTGSSGKLFF.

The chain uses TRBV10-3 and TRBJ2-1; TRBD1 or TRBD2 may be the D gene (5 bases each). The germline V gene has CDR1 ENHRY and CDR2 SYGVKD. CDR3 length: 12 residues. V lost 8 bases and J lost 6, with 11 bases in between. CDR3 sequence (DNA): TGTGCCATCCCGGGACCGGGCAATGAGCAGTTCTTC. It encodes CAIPGPGNEQFF.

The CDR3 nucleotides are TGTGCCAGCAGTCTGCTAGGCAATAGCAATCAGCCCCAGCATTTT. Its protein is CASSLLGNSNQPQHF. V usage is TRBV2 and J usage is TRBJ1-5; D is undetermined. This CDR3 spans 15 amino acids. The V end was cut by 5 bases, the J end by 0 bases, with 11 bases between. CDR1 is SNHLY, CDR2 FYNNEI, per germline.

This clonotype has just a few counts. The rearrangement links TRBV7-9 to TRBJ1-5; 7 positions agree with TRBD1. The germline V gene has CDR1 SEHNR and CDR2 FQNEAQ (reference sequence). This CDR3 comprises 14 residues. V lost 5 bases, J lost 9 bases, and 10 bases stayed unmatched. CDR3 nucleotides: TGTGCCAGCAGCGCACAGGGGAAAGACGGGCCCCAGCATTTT. It yields the protein CASSAQGKDGPQHF. The complete variable domain, with remaining parts taken from reference TRBV7-9 and TRBJ1-5, reads DTGVSQNPRHKITKRGQNVTFRCDPISEHNRLYWYRQTLGQGPEFLTYFQNEAQLEKSRLLSDRFSAERPKGSFSTLEIQRTEQGDSAMYLCASSAQGKDGPQHFGDGTRLSIL.

This rearrangement joins TRBV5-1 to TRBJ2-3; no firm D call. The V gene lost 4 bases and the J gene lost 2 bases, with 14 bases spanning the gap. Per germline, CDR1 SGHRS and CDR2 YFSETQ. The CDR3 contains 15 residues. The CDR3 protein is CASSPAVTSTDTQYF. The CDR3 nucleotides read TGCGCCAGCAGCCCGGCGGTGACGTCCACAGATACGCAGTATTTT.

The chain employs TRBV20-1 and TRBJ2-7; D is uncertain. The V end was cut by 3 bases, the J end by 1 base, with 4 bases between. The CDR3 covers 11 residues. Germline CDR1 DFQATT, CDR2 SNEGSKA (reference sequence). CDR3: CSASRSYEQYF. The CDR3 nucleotides read TGCAGTGCTAGTAGGTCCTACGAGCAGTACTTC.

This clonotype was picked up many times. The rearrangement uses TRBV7-2 and TRBJ2-4, with D possibly being TRBD1 (5 bases). The CDR3 covers 15 residues. With 5 bases removed from V and 9 bases from J, the gap between germline ends came to 20 bases. Germline V lookup: CDR1 SGHTA, CDR2 FQGNSA. Here the CDR3 DNA reads TGTGCCAGCAGCCCAGGGTCTCAGATGTCAGGCATTCAGTACTTC. It yields the protein CASSPGSQMSGIQYF.

This clonotype occurred a few times. The chain carries TRBV10-3 and TRBJ1-2; no clear D gene. In germline, CDR1 is ENHRY, CDR2 SYGVKD. This CDR3 is built from 13 residues. Trimming shortened V by 6 bases and J by 1 base, and 9 bases separated the two germline ends. The CDR3 sequence is CAIRVTSNYGYTF. The CDR3 DNA reads TGTGCCATCAGAGTTACAAGTAACTATGGCTACACCTTC.

This clonotype was seen more than once but under ten times. V is TRBV5-1 and J is TRBJ2-7; 7 bases line up with TRBD1. Germline V gene sequence: CDR1 SGHRS, CDR2 YFSETQ. This CDR3 is 13 amino acids long. With V trimmed by 4 bases and J by 4 bases, 5 bases remained unmatched. The CDR3 reads CASSQRQGYEQYF. DNA of the CDR3: TGCGCCAGCAGCCAAAGACAGGGATACGAGCAGTACTTC.

This clonotype has more than one count but fewer than ten. This chain joins TRBV9 and TRBJ2-7; 7 bases are a match to TRBD1. Germline CDR1 is SGDLS and CDR2 is YYNGEE. This CDR3 is built from 13 residues. J gave up 6 bases and V 4 bases, and 7 bases lay outside the gene matches. For the CDR3, the DNA is TGTGCCAGCAGCTTCAGACAGGGTAGCGAGCAGTACTTC. Its translation: CASSFRQGSEQYF.

This clonotype was seen just once. The rearrangement uses TRBV29-1 and TRBJ2-3, with D possibly matching TRBD1 (6 bases). Looked up from germline, CDR1 is SQVTM and CDR2 is ANQGSEA. CDR3 size: 15 residues. V shed 3 bases and J shed 4 bases, with 17 bases lying between them. Here the CDR3 reads CSVDVLGALADTQYF. In DNA, the CDR3 is TGCAGCGTTGATGTCCTGGGGGCCTTGGCAGATACGCAGTATTTT.

The chain uses TRBV20-1 and TRBJ2-5, with D unclear. The V gene lost 5 bases and the J gene lost 3 bases, with 7 bases spanning the gap. CDR1 and CDR2 (germline): DFQATT, SNEGSKA (reference sequence). The CDR3 covers 11 residues. The CDR3 spells CSAYIEETQYF. CDR3 nucleotide sequence: TGCAGTGCTTACATTGAAGAGACCCAGTACTTC.

V is TRBV6-5 and J is TRBJ2-5, with TRBD1 as a possible D gene (6 bases). The V end was cut by 9 bases, the J end by 3 bases, with 20 bases between. From germline, CDR1 is MNHEY and CDR2 SVGAGI. The CDR3 spans 15 residues. The CDR3 here is CASYPAVAGEETQYF. CDR3 nucleotide sequence: TGTGCCAGTTACCCAGCCGTGGCAGGGGAAGAGACCCAGTACTTC.

In its sample, this clonotype was seen a few times. The rearrangement joins TRBV7-9 to TRBJ1-1, with 7 bases lining up with TRBD1. Germline CDR1 SEHNR, CDR2 FQNEAQ (reference sequence). After removal of 4 bases from V and 6 bases from J, the junction contained 5 bases not matched to a gene. This CDR3 spans 13 amino acids. The CDR3 spells CASSYTTGPEAFF. The CDR3 bases are TGTGCCAGCAGCTACACGACAGGGCCTGAAGCTTTCTTT. Full variable domain (rest looked up from reference TRBV7-9 and TRBJ1-1): DTGVSQNPRHKITKRGQNVTFRCDPISEHNRLYWYRQTLGQGPEFLTYFQNEAQLEKSRLLSDRFSAERPKGSFSTLEIQRTEQGDSAMYLCASSYTTGPEAFFGQGTRLTVV.

In this sample, this clonotype turned up many times. The chain links TRBV11-2 to TRBJ2-7, with 9 bases aligning to TRBD2. Germline values: CDR1 SGHAT, CDR2 FQNNGV. V shed 6 bases and J 5 bases; nucleotides not matched to a gene: 5. The CDR3 totals 13 residues. The CDR3 nucleotides are TGTGCCAGCAGTTGGACTAGCGACCACGAGCAGTACTTC. It yields the protein CASSWTSDHEQYF.